The 2 T cell receptor beta chains listed next were all sequenced from one sample in a study of blood T cell repertoires in COVID-19. The repertoire was sequenced with immunoSEQ multiplex PCR; TCRdb's copy has only in-frame clones and lacks some. The sample carries 110,000 to 150,000 clones, 70% to 90% recorded once. The sequenced sample was peripheral blood. The receptor set was obtained from an elderly woman with acute or convalescent COVID-19.

The genes are TRBV9 and TRBJ2-5; 7 nucleotides line up with TRBD2. The CDR3 spans 15 residues. Germline V gene sequence: CDR1 SGDLS, CDR2 YYNGEE. V lost 0 bases, J lost 9 bases, and 11 bases stayed unmatched. CDR3 region: CASSVEPGPAGAQYF. DNA for the CDR3: TGTGCCAGCAGCGTAGAACCGGGACCCGCGGGGGCCCAGTACTTC.

The chain joins TRBV3-1 (or the pseudogene TRBV3-2) to TRBJ2-3; maybe TRBD1 (6 bases). The CDR3 is 13 residues long. V lost 4 bases and J 4 bases, leaving 9 bases between the germline ends. The germline CDR1 and CDR2 sequences are LGHDT and YNNKEL (reference sequence). The CDR3 DNA sequence: TGTGCCAGCAGCCGAAGGGGGTCAGATACGCAGTATTTT. It yields the protein CASSRRGSDTQYF.